The clone carrying this T cell receptor beta chain was counted a few times. The ends lost 3 bases at V and 7 bases at J; junction bases unmatched: 6. This CDR3 contains 14 residues. Germline V lookup: CDR1 MDHEN, CDR2 SYDVKM. TCRdb independently ran MiXCR on the RT-PCR reads; one entry per CDR3 protein. Of almost 700,000 distinct CDR3 sequences listed, 13% to 15% are singletons. This TCR was recovered from a female donor in good health, serving as a healthy control. The sample consisted of memory CD4+ T cells from blood. The chain uses TRBV28 and TRBJ2-7, with 10 bases lining up with TRBD1. CDR3 residues: CASSLSPGQGEQYF. The CDR3 nucleotides read TGTGCCAGCAGTTTGTCTCCGGGACAGGGGGAGCAGTACTTC.